This T cell receptor beta chain appears in the sequencing data of a study of T cell changes during pregnancy in multiple sclerosis. TCRdb's table, derived via immunoSEQ multiplex PCR, lists solely in-frame clones and lacks some. Of about 92,000 clones detected, 85% to 95% appear once; the ten largest clones hold roughly 2.7%. Germline-derived CDR1 and CDR2 are MNHEY and SMNVEV (reference sequence). The CDR3 sequence is 13 residues long. V shed 6 bases, J shed 4 bases, and the junction held 6 bases outside the gene matches. This chain connects TRBV27 to TRBJ2-7; 7 bases fit TRBD1. Material: peripheral blood, obtained in the first trimester of pregnancy. The sequence was obtained from a female donor with multiple sclerosis, enrolled in a pregnancy study. CDR3 DNA: TGTGCCAGCAGGCTCGGGACAGCTTACGAGCAGTACTTC. Amino acids: CASRLGTAYEQYF.